The rows below give T cell receptor beta chains drawn from one sample of a study of blood T cell repertoires in COVID-19. Method: immunoSEQ multiplex PCR; TCRdb's copy keeps in-frame clones and lacks some. Altogether under 80,000 clones are present, 65% to 85% being singletons, with the ten largest covering about 16%. Input material: peripheral blood. Receptors were obtained from a man aged 55 to 70 with COVID-19, enrolled during active disease. CDR3s include the opening cysteine and the closing phenylalanine or tryptophan. Each record gives: J gene, V gene, CDR3 protein.

J: TRBJ2-1; V: TRBV4-1; CDR3: CASSQDRGRDEQFF
J: TRBJ2-3; V: TRBV11-3; CDR3: CASTQGPGHTQYF
J: TRBJ2-7; V: TRBV18; CDR3: CASSPSGTYEQYF
J: TRBJ1-4; V: TRBV6-5; CDR3: CASRGRGDEKLFF
J: TRBJ2-3; V: TRBV28; CDR3: CASSSPSAGGPGTQYF
J: TRBJ2-1; V: TRBV19; CDR3: CASSPGLEGGSSYNEQFF
J: TRBJ2-7; V: TRBV5-1; CDR3: CASSFGGTYEQYF
J: TRBJ1-1; V: TRBV5-1; CDR3: CASSLDVSAAGTEAFF
J: TRBJ2-5; V: TRBV10-3; CDR3: CAISEAGGFETQYF
J: TRBJ2-4; V: TRBV2; CDR3: CASSVGVDIQYF
J: TRBJ2-1; V: TRBV18; CDR3: CASSPGLAGYNEQFF
J: TRBJ2-1; V: TRBV13; CDR3: CASSLGQGTSMDEQFF
J: TRBJ1-5; V: TRBV2; CDR3: CASSEGTGYQPQHF
J: TRBJ2-1; V: TRBV5-5; CDR3: CASSNPGLAGKTNNEQFF
J: TRBJ1-5; V: TRBV24-1; CDR3: CATGVGRGLNQPQHF
J: TRBJ2-3; V: TRBV7-7; CDR3: CASSLGGTGLDTQYF
J: TRBJ2-1; V: TRBV29-1; CDR3: CSVAGAYNEQFF
J: TRBJ2-5; V: TRBV3-1/TRBV3-2; CDR3: CASSQTLRQEETQYF
J: TRBJ1-2; V: TRBV5-5; CDR3: CASSPKGDYGYTF
J: TRBJ1-2; V: TRBV7-9; CDR3: CASREGTVYGYTF
J: TRBJ2-3; V: TRBV6-6; CDR3: CASSAGGHTDTQYF
J: TRBJ2-1; V: TRBV14; CDR3: CASSRGLAGNNEQFF
J: TRBJ2-7; V: TRBV4-1; CDR3: CASKGEGSYEQYF
J: TRBJ1-2; V: TRBV6-1; CDR3: CASGEWLNYGYTF